A single TCR beta chain is shown here with its context. The antigen remains undetermined. This may come from a read error, since a much larger clone is one base off. The CDR3 contains 15 residues. Germline CDR1 MDHEN, CDR2 SYDVKM. The V and J ends lost 8 bases and 1 base, in that order; junction bases with no gene match: 5. This entry is derived from a study of glioma-infiltrating T cells. Findings of the study overall: CDR3 overlap between tissue and blood was very small. Above-expected tissue-blood divergence occurred in all gliomas, most in low-grade ones.

Amplification of TCR alpha and beta CDR3 regions from RNA used iRepertoire nested multiplex PCR. For one-step reverse transcription and amplification, about 90-450 ng of tissue mRNA or PBMC total RNA was used. TCRdb passed the multiplex PCR reads through MiXCR, listing each CDR3 protein once. The repertoire holds 170,000 or so distinct CDR3 sequences, around 40% seen once, with around 5% in the top ten. The chain joins TRBV28 to TRBJ2-1, with 10 bases fitting TRBD2. The sequence was collected from a human donor with low-grade glioma or glioblastoma, undergoing nonglioma brain surgery, or in good health (not recorded which). Sequences were obtained from glioma tissue, nonneoplastic brain tissue, or PBMCs (not recorded which). Here the CDR3 DNA reads TGTGCCAGCGGATTAGCGGGAGGTTCCTACAATGAGCAGTTCTTC. This codes for CASGLAGGSYNEQFF.